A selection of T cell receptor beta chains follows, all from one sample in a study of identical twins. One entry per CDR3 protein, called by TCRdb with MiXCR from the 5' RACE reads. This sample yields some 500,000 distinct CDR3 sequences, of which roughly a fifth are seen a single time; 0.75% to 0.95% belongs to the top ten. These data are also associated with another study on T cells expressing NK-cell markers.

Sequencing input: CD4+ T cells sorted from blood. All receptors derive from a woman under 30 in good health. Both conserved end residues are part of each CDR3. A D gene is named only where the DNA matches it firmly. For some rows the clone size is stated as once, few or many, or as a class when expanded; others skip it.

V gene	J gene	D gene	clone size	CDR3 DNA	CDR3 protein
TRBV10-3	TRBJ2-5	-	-	TGTGCCATCAGTGAGTCGGGTAGTAGTGAGGAGACCCAGTACTTC	CAISESGSSEETQYF
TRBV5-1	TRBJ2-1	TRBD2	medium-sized	TGCGCCAGCAGCTTGGTACTAGCGGGAAACAATGAGCAGTTCTTC	CASSLVLAGNNEQFF
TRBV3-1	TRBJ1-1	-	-	TGTGCCAGCAGCCATACCACTGAAGCTTTCTTT	CASSHTTEAFF
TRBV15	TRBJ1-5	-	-	TGTGCCACCAGCAGAGGATGGGACAATCAGCCCCAGCATTTT	CATSRGWDNQPQHF
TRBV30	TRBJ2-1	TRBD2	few	TGTGCTTGCAGGATAGCGGGAGGGGTCAATGAGCAGTTCTTC	CACRIAGGVNEQFF
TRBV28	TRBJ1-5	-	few	TGTGCCAGCAGCCCAGGGGTATTGTGGGTTGATCAGCCCCAGCATTTT	CASSPGVLWVDQPQHF
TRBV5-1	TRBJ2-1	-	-	TGCGCCAGCAGCTTGGCCGCGGGGAACTACAATGAGCAGTTCTTC	CASSLAAGNYNEQFF
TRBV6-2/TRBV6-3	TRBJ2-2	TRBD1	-	TGTGCCAGCATCCCCCTCAGGGGGCACTCGTCTCCGGGGGAGCTGTTTTTT	CASIPLRGHSSPGELFF
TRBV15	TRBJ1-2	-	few	TGTGCCACCAGCAGGGGTACAGGCCCTAACTATGGCTACACCTTC	CATSRGTGPNYGYTF
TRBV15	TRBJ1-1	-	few	TGTGCCACCAGCAGAGATCTTTTGAACACTGAAGCTTTCTTT	CATSRDLLNTEAFF
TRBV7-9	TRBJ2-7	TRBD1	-	TGTGCCAGCAGCTTTCGGACAGGGGACAACGAGCAGTACTTC	CASSFRTGDNEQYF
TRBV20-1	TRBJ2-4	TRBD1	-	TGCAGTGCGATAGATTGGGACAGAAACATTCAGTACTTC	CSAIDWDRNIQYF
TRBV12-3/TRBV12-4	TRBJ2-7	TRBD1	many	TGTGCCAGCAGTGTTGGACAGGCCTACGAGCAGTACTTC	CASSVGQAYEQYF
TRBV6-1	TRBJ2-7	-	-	TGTGCCAGCAACCAGGGCTACGAGCAGTACTTC	CASNQGYEQYF
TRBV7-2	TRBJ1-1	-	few	TGTGCCAGCAGCTTCTTTACCTCCGAAGCTTTCTTT	CASSFFTSEAFF
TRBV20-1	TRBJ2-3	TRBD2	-	TGCAGTGCTATACGCGGGGGGTTTACAGATACGCAGTATTTT	CSAIRGGFTDTQYF
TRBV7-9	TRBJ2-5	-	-	TGTGCCAGCAGCCGTCTCAATGGGGCCCGGGAGACCCAGTACTTC	CASSRLNGARETQYF
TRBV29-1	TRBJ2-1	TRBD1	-	TGCAGCGGGAGGAGTAGGGACAGAAAGTTCTTC	CSGRSRDRKFF
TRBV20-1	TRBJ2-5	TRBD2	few	TGCAGTGCTAGATTGGCGGGAGGGCCGGTAGAGACCCAGTACTTC	CSARLAGGPVETQYF
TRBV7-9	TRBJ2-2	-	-	TGTGCCAGCAGCCCAGACCTTAACACCGGGGAGCTGTTTTTT	CASSPDLNTGELFF
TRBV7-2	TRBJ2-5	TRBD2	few	TGTGCCAGCAGCTTGGAAGGGACGGGAGCGGGAAAGACCCAGTACTTC	CASSLEGTGAGKTQYF
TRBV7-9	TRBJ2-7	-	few	TGTGCCAGCAGCTCGCGGACTGGGTTATCCTACGAGCAGTACTTC	CASSSRTGLSYEQYF
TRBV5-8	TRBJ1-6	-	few	TGTGCCAGCGATACGGGGCCTAATTCACCCCTCCACTTT	CASDTGPNSPLHF
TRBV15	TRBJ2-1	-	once	TGTGCCACCAGGATTTACAGGGGGGGTGAGCAGTTCTTC	CATRIYRGGEQFF
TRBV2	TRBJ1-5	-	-	TGTGCCAGCAGTTGGGCACAGGGAGACCAGCCCCAGCATTTT	CASSWAQGDQPQHF
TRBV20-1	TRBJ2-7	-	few	TGCAGTGCTAGAGATCAGCGGGCGAGCTCCTACGAGCAGTACTTC	CSARDQRASSYEQYF
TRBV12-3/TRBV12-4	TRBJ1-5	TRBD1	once	TGTGCCAGCAGTGAAAAACAGGGGTTCTTTCAGCCCCAGCATTTT	CASSEKQGFFQPQHF
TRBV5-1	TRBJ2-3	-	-	TGCGCCAGCAGCTTGACGGGGGCTCTCGCAGATACGCAGTATTTT	CASSLTGALADTQYF
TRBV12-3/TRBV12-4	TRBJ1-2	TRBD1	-	TGTGCCAGCAAACCACCAAACCTAAGGGGGACAGGGTTTGGCTACACCTTC	CASKPPNLRGTGFGYTF
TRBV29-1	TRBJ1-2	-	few	TGCAGCGTTGAAGGTGATGGCTACACCTTC	CSVEGDGYTF
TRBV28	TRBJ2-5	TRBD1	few	TGTGCCCACAAGAAGGGACAGGGGAACGGCGAGACCCAGTACTTC	CAHKKGQGNGETQYF
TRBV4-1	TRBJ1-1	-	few	TGCGCCAGCAGCCAAGATCACGGCCGGAACACTGAAGCTTTCTTT	CASSQDHGRNTEAFF
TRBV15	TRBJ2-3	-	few	TGTGCCACCAGCAGAGATCGGGTAAAGGGAAGGGATACGCAGTATTTT	CATSRDRVKGRDTQYF
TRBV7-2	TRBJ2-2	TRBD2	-	TGTGCCAGCAGCTATCGGACTAGCGGGAGATCCGGGGAGCTGTTTTTT	CASSYRTSGRSGELFF
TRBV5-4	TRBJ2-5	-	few	TGTGCCAGCAGCACCCGACAGTCGCAAGAGACCCAGTACTTC	CASSTRQSQETQYF
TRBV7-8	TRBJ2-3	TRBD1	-	TGTGCCAGCAGCTTCCGACAGGGGGCTTTTACGGATACGCAGTATTTT	CASSFRQGAFTDTQYF
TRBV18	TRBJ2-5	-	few	TGTGCCAGCTCACCCTTGAGAGGGGAAGAGACCCAGTACTTC	CASSPLRGEETQYF
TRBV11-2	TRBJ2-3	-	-	TGTGCCAGCAGCTTAAGGGGAATCGGCGGTAGTAGCACAGATACGCAGTATTTT	CASSLRGIGGSSTDTQYF
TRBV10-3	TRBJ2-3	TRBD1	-	TGTGCCATCAGGGGACAGGGGCGGGCAGATACGCAGTATTTT	CAIRGQGRADTQYF
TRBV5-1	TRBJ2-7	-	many	TGCGCCAGCAGCCTAGCTGGGGCTAGCACGACCTACGAGCAGTACTTC	CASSLAGASTTYEQYF
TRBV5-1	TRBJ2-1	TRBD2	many	TGCGCCAGCAGCTCGGGAGGATACAATGAGCAGTTCTTC	CASSSGGYNEQFF
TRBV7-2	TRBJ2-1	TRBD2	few	TGTGCCAGCAGCGTCGGACTAGCGGGAGAAATCGAGCAGTTCTTC	CASSVGLAGEIEQFF
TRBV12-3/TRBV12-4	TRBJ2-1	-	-	TGTGCCAGCGGGCTGATGACGGGAGCCTACAATGAGCAGTTCTTC	CASGLMTGAYNEQFF
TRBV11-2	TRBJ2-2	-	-	TGTGCCAGCAGCTTAGATCGCATTAGCCCCGGGGAGCTGTTTTTT	CASSLDRISPGELFF
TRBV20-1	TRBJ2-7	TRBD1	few	TGCAGTGCAGGCCCGGGACAGGGTTACCACGAGCAGTACTTC	CSAGPGQGYHEQYF
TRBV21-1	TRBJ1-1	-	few	TGTGCCAGCAGCCACCAGGGGGGCGACACTGAAGCTTTCTTT	CASSHQGGDTEAFF
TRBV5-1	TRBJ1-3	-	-	TGCGCCAGCAGCTTCGCGGGATCAGGAAACACCATATATTTT	CASSFAGSGNTIYF
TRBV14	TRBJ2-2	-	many	TGTGCCAGCAGCCAACGCGCGGGACCCTACGGGGAGCTGTTTTTT	CASSQRAGPYGELFF
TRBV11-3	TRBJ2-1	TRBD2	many	TGTGCCAGCAGCTTAGCTAGCGGGTACAATGAGCAGTTCTTC	CASSLASGYNEQFF
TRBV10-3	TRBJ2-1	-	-	TGTGCCATCAGTCCGGGAGTCTACAATGAGCAGTTCTTC	CAISPGVYNEQFF
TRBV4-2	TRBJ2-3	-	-	TGTGCCAGCAGCCAGAAGAGGGGCCAGGGAGCAGATACGCAGTATTTT	CASSQKRGQGADTQYF
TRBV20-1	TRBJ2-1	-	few	TGCAGTGCTAGGCCCACAGGATACTACAATGAGCAGTTCTTC	CSARPTGYYNEQFF